This T cell receptor (beta chain) was documented in a study of T cell responses to AZD1222 COVID-19 vaccine (dated by TCRdb to about 2021). In the study overall: AZD1222 recipients given second doses at about 4 weeks or at about 12 weeks were pooled, since spike-specific TCR depth and breadth were not found to differ between the two schedules. Trial participants were enrolled by age into subgroups of 18-55, 56-69 and 70-plus years, and around 140, 26 and 57 TCR-sequenced participants, respectively, were included in these subgroups. A total of 230 to 250 trial participants underwent TCR sequencing, of whom about 210 received two doses of AZD1222 and 26 received two doses of the MenACWY control vaccine. General conclusions and limits of the study: The 56-69-year group was small, and its depth increase did not reach significance, likely because of low power. Most participants were white British and females outnumbered males, and the authors suggested that clonal diversity may have been underestimated. Conclusions about previously exposed vaccinees were limited because only a handful of AZD1222 recipients were SARS-CoV-2 seropositive at baseline. No day 14 peak-response samples were available, so repertoires were characterized only after the peak T cell response. Spike-specific TCR breadth and depth rose significantly after two AZD1222 doses compared with day 0 and with MenACWY recipients. Reportedly, close to half of the unique spike-specific TCRs recognized epitopes lying outside the regions that are mutated in the B.1.351 and B.1.1.7 variants. Vaccine-associated CD4 TCRs spanned the whole spike protein, with dominant responses in regions 160-218 and 743-854.

The time point label corresponds to: baseline before first vaccination. Vaccinee samples were obtained from the UK trials COV001 and COV002, which included a single-blind randomized controlled phase 2/3 trial of AZD1222 (ChAdOx1 nCoV-19) in healthy adults. For TCRbeta chain sequencing, PBMC samples were collected from trial participants at day 0 and at day 28 after the second dose. V was cut back by 8 bases and J by 0 bases, leaving a gap of 14 bases between them. Measured from the cysteine to the phenylalanine, the CDR3 is 13 residues long. Only the CDR3 region is kept as DNA, spanning 39 bases read in frame from base 1. As encoded in the germline V gene (reference sequence), CDR1 is GTSNPN while CDR2 is SVGIG. The CDR3 regions of human TCRbeta chains were analyzed by immunosequencing. From the authors' description of their analysis: TCRs in the repertoires were compared against a reference library of SARS-CoV-2-specific TCRs that had been generated with the MIRA antigen-specificity platform. Breadth was defined as the fraction of unique TCRs that were SARS-CoV-2-associated, and depth was defined as the fraction of total T cells that were SARS-CoV-2-associated. Using the MIRA data, every spike-specific TCR was mapped to the spike region that the TCR reacted to and assigned to either a CD4 or a CD8 class. Log10-transformed breadth and depth values were compared by one-way ANOVA with Sidak's multiple comparisons tests. TCRdb's version of the immuneACCESS table is confined to in-frame rearrangements and falls short of the full clone set. An unresolved V gene accounts for under half of the shortfall where checked; the remainder is of unknown origin. The V and J calls and the clone size are those of that table, but D and trimming were determined from the DNA. The sample yields around 180,000 clones; about nine tenths were counted once. The leading ten clones occupy approximately 2.5% of the sample.

As regards this clone: The clone's antigen remains unknown. Base qualities are not at hand, and no much larger clone is one base apart.

This sequence originates from an adult in good health. The chain joins TRBV30 to TRBJ2-7; the D gene cannot be resolved beyond TRBD1 or TRBD2, each matching 6 bases. The sequencing used peripheral blood, collected on day 0 of AZD1222 vaccination. The nucleotide sequence reads as follows: TGTGCCGGGGGGCGGGATAGCTCCTACGAGCAGTACTTC. Its translation reads: CAGGRDSSYEQYF.